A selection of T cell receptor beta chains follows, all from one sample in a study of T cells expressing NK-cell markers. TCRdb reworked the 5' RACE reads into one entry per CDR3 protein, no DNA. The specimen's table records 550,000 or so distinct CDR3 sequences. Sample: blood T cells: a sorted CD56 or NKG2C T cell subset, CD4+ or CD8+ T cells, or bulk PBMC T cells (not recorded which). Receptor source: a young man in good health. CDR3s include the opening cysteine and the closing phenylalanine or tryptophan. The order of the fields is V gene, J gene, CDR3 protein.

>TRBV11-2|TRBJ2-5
CASSLDRGNQETQYF
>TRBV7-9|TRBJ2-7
CASSSRDGDEQYF
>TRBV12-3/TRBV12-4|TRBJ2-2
CASSPLTRVWANTGELFF
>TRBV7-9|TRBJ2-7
CASSLAPLGLAGGEQYF
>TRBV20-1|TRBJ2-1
CSASHRDRGFREQFF
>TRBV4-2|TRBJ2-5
CASSQALGETQYF
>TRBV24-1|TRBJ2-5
CATSDPTGKGTQYF
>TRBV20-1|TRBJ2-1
CSARDPMGGPYNEQFF
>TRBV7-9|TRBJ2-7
CASSSASGVGIGYEQYF
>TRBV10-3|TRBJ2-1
CAIGGRDSYNEQFF
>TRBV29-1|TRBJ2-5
CSVMGQGRETQYF
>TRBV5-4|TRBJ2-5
CASSSTGVWETQYF
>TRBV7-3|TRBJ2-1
CASSTLAGPGNEQFF
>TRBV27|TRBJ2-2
CASSVIEEQGTGELFF
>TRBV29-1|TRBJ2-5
CSVGGTGALMGGTQYF
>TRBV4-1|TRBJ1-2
CASSQDRQAVYGYTF
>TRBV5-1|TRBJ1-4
CASSLEQVGEKLFF
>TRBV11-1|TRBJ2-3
CASSFSERTDTQYF
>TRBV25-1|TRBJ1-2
CASSEYGIGANYGYTF
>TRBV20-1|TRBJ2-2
CSAFAGVGGELFF
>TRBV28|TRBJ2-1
CASHKALDEQFF
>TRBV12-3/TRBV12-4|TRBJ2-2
CASSTGQGLTGELFF
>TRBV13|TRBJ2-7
CASSLEAGNSYEQYF
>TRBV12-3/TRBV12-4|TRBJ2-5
CASSLSASGSETQYF
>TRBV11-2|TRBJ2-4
CASSLLTHGNIQYF
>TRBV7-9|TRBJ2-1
CASSTSGRIRNEQFF
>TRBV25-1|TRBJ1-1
CASSDPGTGDTEAFF
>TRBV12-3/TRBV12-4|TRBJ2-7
CASSFYDIQYF
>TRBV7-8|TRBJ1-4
CASSLGYQPATNEKLFF
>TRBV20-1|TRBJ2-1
CSAYWREGYNEQFF
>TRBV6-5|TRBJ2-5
CATRSGGSWTTGETQYF
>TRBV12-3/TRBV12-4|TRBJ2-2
CASSLFPKNTGELFF
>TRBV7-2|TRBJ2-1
CASSLGPLAGGPPLDNEQFF
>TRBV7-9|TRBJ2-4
CASSLGGLPPKNIQYF
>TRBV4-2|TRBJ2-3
CASSQRLAGFTSTDTQYF
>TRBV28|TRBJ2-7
CASSLSRSGASYEQYF
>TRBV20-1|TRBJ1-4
CSASRGEKLFF
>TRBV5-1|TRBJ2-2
CASGPGTGELFF
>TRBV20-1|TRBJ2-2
CSASGLSTNTGELFF
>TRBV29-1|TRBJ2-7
CSVAYRATYEQYF
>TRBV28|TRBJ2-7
CASSFPGPPAYEQYF
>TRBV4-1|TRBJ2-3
CASSQDLSPGQGALPPATQYF
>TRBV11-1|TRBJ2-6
CASSLARGHTSGANVLTF
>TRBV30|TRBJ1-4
CAWTSEALSTNEKLFF
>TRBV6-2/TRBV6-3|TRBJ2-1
CASSKRELGEQFF
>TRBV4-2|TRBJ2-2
CASRETGGISTGELFF
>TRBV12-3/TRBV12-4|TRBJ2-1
CASMAGEFSYNEQFF
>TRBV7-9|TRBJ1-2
CASSSWTENYGYTF
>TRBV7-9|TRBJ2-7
CASSSRQGEYEQYF
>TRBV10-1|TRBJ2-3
CASSAGTGSSTDTQYF
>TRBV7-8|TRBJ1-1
CASSLLETWTGGSEAFF
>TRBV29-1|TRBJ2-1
CSVDSLGLAGEEQFF
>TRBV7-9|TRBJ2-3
CASSYAASQPSTDTQYF
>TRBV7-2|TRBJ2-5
CASSRSLTETQYF